This T cell receptor (beta chain) is drawn from a study of blood T cell repertoires in COVID-19. Looking at the study overall: From the United States, Italy and Spain came samples of acute and convalescent COVID-19. PBMCs, B-cell-depleted T cells, or T cells provided the cDNA or gDNA that made up the material.

Comments on this clone: A junction end diverges from the germline sequence, so it may reflect a read error.

The germline CDR1 and CDR2 sequences are SGHTS and YDEGEE. The CDR3 is 12 residues long. Enrollment of patients from Seattle took place during active infection, with longitudinal follow-up. Per the original methods: Nucleated cell number was recorded as an estimate derived from reference gene primer amplification. The method was immunoSEQ multiplex PCR; TCRdb's version includes in-frame clones alone and lacks a portion of them. That table is the source of V, J and clone size, and D and trimming were worked out from the DNA. The sample contains approximately 190,000 clones, over 80% of which appear only once.

This rearrangement joins TRBV5-8 to TRBJ1-2; 8 bases are shared with TRBD1. The receptor comes from a woman aged 55-69 years with COVID-19, enrolled during active disease. Source material: peripheral blood. Written as DNA, the CDR3 is TGTGCCAGCAGATCACCGGACAGGGCCTTTTTGTTC. It codes for CASRSPDRAFLF.